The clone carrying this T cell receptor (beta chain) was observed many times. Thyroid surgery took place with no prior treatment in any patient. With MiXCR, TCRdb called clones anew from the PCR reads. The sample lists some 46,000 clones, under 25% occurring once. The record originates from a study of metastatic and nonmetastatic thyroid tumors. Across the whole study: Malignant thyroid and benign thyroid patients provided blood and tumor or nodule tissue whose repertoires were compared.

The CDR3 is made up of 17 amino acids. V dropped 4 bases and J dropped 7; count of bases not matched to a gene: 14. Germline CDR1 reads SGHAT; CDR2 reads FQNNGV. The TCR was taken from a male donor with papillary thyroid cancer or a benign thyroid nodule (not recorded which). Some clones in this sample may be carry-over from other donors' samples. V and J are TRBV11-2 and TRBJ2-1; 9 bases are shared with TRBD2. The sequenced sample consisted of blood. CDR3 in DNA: TGTGCCAGCAGCTCGCGCGATAGCGGGAGAAGTATGAATGAGCAGTTCTTC. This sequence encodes CASSSRDSGRSMNEQFF.